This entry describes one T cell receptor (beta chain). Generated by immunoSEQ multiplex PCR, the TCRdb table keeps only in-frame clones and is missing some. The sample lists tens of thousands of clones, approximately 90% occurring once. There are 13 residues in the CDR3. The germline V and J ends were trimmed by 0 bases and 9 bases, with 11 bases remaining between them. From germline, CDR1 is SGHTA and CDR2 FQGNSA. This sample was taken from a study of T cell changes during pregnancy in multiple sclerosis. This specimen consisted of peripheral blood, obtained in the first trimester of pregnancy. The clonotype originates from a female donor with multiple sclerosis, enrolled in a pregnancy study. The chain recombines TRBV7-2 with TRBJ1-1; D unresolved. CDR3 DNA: TGTGCCAGCAGCTTAGCATTCCGGGGTAAAGCTTTCTTT. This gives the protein CASSLAFRGKAFF.